This T cell receptor beta chain came from a study of immune evolution from preneoplasia to lung adenocarcinoma. Study-wide background: HLA loss of heterozygosity: around 6.5% AIS, 15% MIA, about 35% ADC, none AAH. Whole-study findings and limits: Top clone frequencies peaked in normal lung, apparently declining through invasive adenocarcinoma.

Libraries were prepared by immunoSEQ multiplex PCR; TCRdb keeps only in-frame clonotypes and omits some of them. This table has some 3,500 clones, about three quarters appearing once. For this clone: Its antigen is unidentified.

V gave up 6 bases and J gave up 6 bases, with 14 bases separating them. Germline V gene data show CDR1 as MNHEY and CDR2 as SVGAGI. CDR3 length: 14 residues. This rearrangement joins TRBV6-5 to TRBJ1-4; D is perhaps TRBD1 (5 bases). Specimen: FFPE minimally invasive lung adenocarcinoma tissue. The source is a person between 60 and 79 years old with lung adenocarcinoma. The CDR3, as DNA: TGTGCCAGCAGGCCTCGGGACGAATATGAAAAACTGTTTTTT. Amino acid sequence: CASRPRDEYEKLFF.